The rows below give T cell receptor beta chains drawn from one sample of a study of cytomegalovirus exposure and HLA in healthy donors. Sequencing was performed with immunoSEQ multiplex PCR; in TCRdb, only in-frame clones are kept and a portion is missing. The repertoire holds about 190,000 clones, with 70% to 75% as singletons. Sequencing used PBMCs. Receptors were obtained from a young man in good health and CMV-seropositive. CDR3s include the opening cysteine and the closing phenylalanine or tryptophan.

V	CDR3
TRBV11-1	CASSRREAYNEQFF
TRBV11-2	CASSLGAVEGSEQYF
TRBV13	CASTQGASLAKNIQYF
TRBV7-9	CSSSLFAVKGTDTQYF
TRBV6-5	CASSWDSKAGELFF
TRBV5-4	CASSLLRDRDYEQYF
TRBV13	CASSLEGGEQYF
TRBV5-4	CASSRGQGAYEQYF
TRBV5-4	CASSSRTGGTEAFF
TRBV6-6	CASSARVRTTYEAFF
TRBV6-5	CASNRALNTEAFF
TRBV15	CATSREARELSADTQYF
TRBV7-2	CASSQRSGLTEAFF
TRBV30	CAWSEVESNQPQHF
TRBV27	CASSKGGGRPNTGELFF
TRBV27	CASRGQGTGNTIYF
TRBV6-1	CASKTGSGRQPQHF
TRBV27	CASRRLAGVDEQYF
TRBV2	CATGTGTYEQYF
TRBV6-5	CASSPGLVYEQYF
TRBV15	CATSSSTDSNQPQHF
TRBV11-1	CASSLSTGFGNEKLFF
TRBV29-1	CSVETSIDTQYF
TRBV7-8	CASSGLTRAGDEQFF
TRBV7-4	CARKGTESSNTEAFF
TRBV28	CASSLVSGGGNEQFF
TRBV9	CASSLPMTGEVYYGYTF